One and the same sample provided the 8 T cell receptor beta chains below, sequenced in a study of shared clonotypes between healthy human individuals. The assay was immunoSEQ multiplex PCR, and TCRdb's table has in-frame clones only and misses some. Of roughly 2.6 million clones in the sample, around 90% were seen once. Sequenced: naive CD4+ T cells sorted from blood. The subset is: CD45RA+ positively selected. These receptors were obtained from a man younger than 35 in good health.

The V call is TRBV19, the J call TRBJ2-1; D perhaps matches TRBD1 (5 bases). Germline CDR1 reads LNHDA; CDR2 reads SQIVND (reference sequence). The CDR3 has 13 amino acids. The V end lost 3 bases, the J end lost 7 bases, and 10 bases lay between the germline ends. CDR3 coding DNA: TGTGCCAGTAGTATTAGCAGGGAAAATGAGCAGTTCTTC. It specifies CASSISRENEQFF. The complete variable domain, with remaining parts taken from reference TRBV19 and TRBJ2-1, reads DGGITQSPKYLFRKEGQNVTLSCEQNLNHDAMYWYRQDPGQGLRLIYYSQIVNDFQKGDIAEGYSVSREKKESFPLTVTSAQKNPTAFYLCASSISRENEQFFGPGTRLTVL.

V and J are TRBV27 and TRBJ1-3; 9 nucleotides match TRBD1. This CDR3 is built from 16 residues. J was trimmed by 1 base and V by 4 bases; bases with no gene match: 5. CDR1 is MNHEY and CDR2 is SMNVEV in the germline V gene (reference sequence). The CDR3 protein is CASSYTGTGSGNTIYF. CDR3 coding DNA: TGTGCCAGCAGTTACACCGGGACAGGGTCTGGAAACACCATATATTTT.

CDR3 protein: CASSLRSGGTDTQYF. The CDR3, as DNA: TGTGCCAGCAGCTTACGGAGCGGGGGCACAGATACGCAGTATTTT. The chain has TRBV7-3 and TRBJ2-3, with 7 nucleotides matching TRBD2. The germline V gene has CDR1 SGHTA and CDR2 FQGTGA. The CDR3 length is 15 residues. The J segment lost 1 base and the V segment lost 2 bases, leaving 3 bases of the junction unmatched. The complete variable domain, with remaining parts taken from reference TRBV7-3 and TRBJ2-3, reads GAGVSQTPSNKVTEKGKYVELRCDPISGHTALYWYRQSLGQGPEFLIYFQGTGAADDSGLPNDRFFAVRPEGSVSTLKIQRTERGDSAVYLCASSLRSGGTDTQYFGPGTRLTVL.

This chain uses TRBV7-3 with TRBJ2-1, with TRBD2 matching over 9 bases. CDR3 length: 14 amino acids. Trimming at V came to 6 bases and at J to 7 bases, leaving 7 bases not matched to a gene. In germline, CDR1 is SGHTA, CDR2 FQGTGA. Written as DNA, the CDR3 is TGTGCCAGCAGTAGCGGGGGACCCGGGAATGAGCAGTTCTTC. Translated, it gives CASSSGGPGNEQFF.

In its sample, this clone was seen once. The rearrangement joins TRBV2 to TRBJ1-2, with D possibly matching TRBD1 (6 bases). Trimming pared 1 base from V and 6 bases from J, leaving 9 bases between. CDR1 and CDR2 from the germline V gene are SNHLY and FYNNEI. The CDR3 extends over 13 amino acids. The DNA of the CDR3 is TGTGCCAGCAGTGAAGGCAGGGGAAATGGCTACACCTTC. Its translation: CASSEGRGNGYTF.

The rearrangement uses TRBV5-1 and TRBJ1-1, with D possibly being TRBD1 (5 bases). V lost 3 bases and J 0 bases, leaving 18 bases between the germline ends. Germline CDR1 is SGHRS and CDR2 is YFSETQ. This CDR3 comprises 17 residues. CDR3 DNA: TGCGCCAGCAGCTCCGCCCAGCTGGACACCCTGAACACTGAAGCTTTCTTT. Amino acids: CASSSAQLDTLNTEAFF.

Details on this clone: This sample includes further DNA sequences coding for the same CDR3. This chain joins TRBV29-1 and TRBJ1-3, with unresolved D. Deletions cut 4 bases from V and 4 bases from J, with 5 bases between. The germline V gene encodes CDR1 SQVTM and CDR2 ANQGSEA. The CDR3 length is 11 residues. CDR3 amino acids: CSVVAGNTIYF. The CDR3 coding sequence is TGCAGCGTTGTGGCAGGAAACACCATATATTTT. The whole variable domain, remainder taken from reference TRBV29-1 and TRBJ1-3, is SAVISQKPSRDICQRGTSLTIQCQVDSQVTMMFWYRQQPGQSLTLIATANQGSEATYESGFVIDKFPISRPNLTFSTLTVSNMSPEDSSIYLCSVVAGNTIYFGEGSWLTVV.

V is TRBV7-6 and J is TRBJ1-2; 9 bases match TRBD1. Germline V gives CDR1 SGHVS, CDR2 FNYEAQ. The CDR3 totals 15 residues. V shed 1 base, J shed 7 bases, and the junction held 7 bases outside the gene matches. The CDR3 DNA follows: TGTGCCAGCAGCTTAGGGACAGGGGACGTGGGTGGCTACACCTTC. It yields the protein CASSLGTGDVGGYTF. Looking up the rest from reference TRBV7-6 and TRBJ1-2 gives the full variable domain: GAGVSQSPRYKVTKRGQDVALRCDPISGHVSLYWYRQALGQGPEFLTYFNYEAQQDKSGLPNDRFSAERPEGSISTLTIQRTEQRDSAMYRCASSLGTGDVGGYTFGSGTRLTVV.